Listed below are T cell receptor beta chains from one sample, sequenced in a study of blood T cell repertoires in COVID-19. Measured with immunoSEQ multiplex PCR; TCRdb has only the in-frame clones, and not every one. The table lists more than 200,000 clones, around 90% of them singletons. Input material: PBMCs or T cells enriched from blood (not recorded which). These receptors all come from a woman aged 50 to 60 who had recovered from COVID-19. Both conserved end residues are part of each CDR3. The D gene is left open where the match is weak. Part of the rows lack a size; the others show once, few, many or a class for expanded clones.

TRBV6-5	TRBD2	.	TRBJ2-2	TGTGCCAGCAATCGAGCGGGAGACACCGGGGAGCTGTTTTTT	CASNRAGDTGELFF
TRBV2	TRBD1	once	TRBJ1-1	TGTGCCAGCAGCCTGACAGGGGAAGCTTTCTTT	CASSLTGEAFF
TRBV27	TRBD2	.	TRBJ2-3	TGTGCCAGCAGGGGGACTAGCGGTAAACCAGATACGCAGTATTTT	CASRGTSGKPDTQYF
TRBV30	.	.	TRBJ2-1	TGTGCCTGGAGGAAAGTCGGCAATGAGCAGTTCTTC	CAWRKVGNEQFF
TRBV7-6	TRBD2	.	TRBJ2-1	TGTGCCAGCAATTTAGGACTAGCGGGTTACAATGAGCAGTTCTTC	CASNLGLAGYNEQFF
TRBV3-1/TRBV3-2	.	.	TRBJ2-7	TGTGCCAGCAGCCAAGCGCATATTACAGGCGGCGAGCAGTACTTC	CASSQAHITGGEQYF
TRBV30	TRBD1	.	TRBJ2-1	TGTGCCTGGAGTGGGGACAGGGAGGTCAATGAGCAGTTCTTC	CAWSGDREVNEQFF
TRBV7-9	TRBD1	.	TRBJ2-7	TGTGCCAGCAGCTTCCGACAGGGAATAGGCGCCTCAAGCTCCTACGAGCAGTACTTC	CASSFRQGIGASSSYEQYF
TRBV18	TRBD1	.	TRBJ1-2	TGTGCCAGCTCGGGACAGTCTTATGGCTACACCTTC	CASSGQSYGYTF
TRBV2	TRBD1	.	TRBJ2-7	TGTGCCAGCAGGGCGGACAGGTTGAACGAGCAGTACTTC	CASRADRLNEQYF
TRBV7-9	.	few	TRBJ1-3	TGTGCCAGCAGCCCCTCCTCTGGAAACACCATATATTTT	CASSPSSGNTIYF
TRBV1	.	.	TRBJ2-1	TGCACCAGCAGCCCCCCTGGGGCTTTGGGTTCATACGGGAATGAGCAGTTCTTC	CTSSPPGALGSYGNEQFF
TRBV5-4	.	.	TRBJ2-4	TGTGCCAGCAGCCCGGGATCGCGAGGAGAGAACATTCAGTACTTC	CASSPGSRGENIQYF
TRBV4-1	TRBD1	.	TRBJ1-5	TGCGCCAGCAGCCACCCGGGACAGAATCAGCCCCAGCATTTT	CASSHPGQNQPQHF
TRBV7-9	TRBD1	few	TRBJ1-2	TGTGCCAGCAGCAAAGCCGGGACAGATTTCTATGGCTACACCTTC	CASSKAGTDFYGYTF
TRBV20-1	TRBD1	.	TRBJ1-5	TGCAGTGTAGGGGGCGCGCAGCCCCAGCATTTT	CSVGGAQPQHF